This note documents a single T cell receptor beta chain sequence. Its antigen is as yet unknown. One junction end disagrees with the germline gene, perhaps due to a read error. Germline V gene sequence: CDR1 MDHEN, CDR2 SYDVKM. The CDR3 has 16 amino acids. The repertoire was sequenced with immunoSEQ multiplex PCR; TCRdb's copy has only in-frame clones and lacks some. This sample yields around 530,000 clones, of which roughly 72% are seen a single time; around 11% belongs to the top ten. These data originate in a study of shared clonotypes between healthy human individuals. Overall study findings and caveats: With few donors, the genetic and exposure-history diversity represented was limited.

The sequenced material came from PBMCs. The V and J genes are TRBV28 and TRBJ1-1; 12 bases map to TRBD1. The clonotype was recovered from a woman aged 40-49 years in good health. Some clones in this sample may be carry-over from other donors' samples. CDR3 in DNA: TGTGCCAGCAGTGTATGGTCCGGGACAGGGGGCGCGGGAGCTTTCTTT. Translating it yields CASSVWSGTGGAGAFF. The full variable domain, its missing parts supplied by reference TRBV28 and TRBJ1-1, is DVKVTQSSRYLVKRTGEKVFLECVQDMDHENMFWYRQDPGLGLRLIYFSYDVKMKEKGDIPEGYSVSREKKERFSLILESASTNQTSMYLCASSVWSGTGGAGAFFGQGTRLTVV.